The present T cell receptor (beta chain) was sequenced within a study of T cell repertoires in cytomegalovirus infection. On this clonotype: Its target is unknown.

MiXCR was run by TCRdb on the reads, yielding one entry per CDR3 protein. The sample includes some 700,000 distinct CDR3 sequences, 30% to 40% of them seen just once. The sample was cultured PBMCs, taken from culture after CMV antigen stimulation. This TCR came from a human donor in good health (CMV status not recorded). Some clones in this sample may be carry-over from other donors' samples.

The CDR3 bases are TGCAGTGCTAGAGCTAGGGAATCTGAAGCTTTCTTT. Its translation: CSARARESEAFF. The V and J genes are TRBV20-1 and TRBJ1-1; D is unclear. V lost 1 base to trimming and J lost 6 bases, with 9 bases between them. Germline CDR1 DFQATT, CDR2 SNEGSKA (reference sequence). CDR3 size: 12 residues.